Listed here are 19 T cell receptor beta chains from one sample, sequenced in a study of T cell repertoires in cytomegalovirus infection. Their antigen targets remain unknown. In TCRdb, the reads were re-called with MiXCR into one record per CDR3 protein. The data show some 920,000 distinct CDR3 sequences, around 32% seen once. The starting material was cultured CD8+ T cells from PBMCs, obtained from culture after CMV antigen stimulation. The receptors shown here come from a human donor in good health (CMV status not recorded). Some clones in this sample may be carry-over from other donors' samples.

This clonotype was found many times. This chain uses TRBV20-1 with TRBJ1-1; D not resolved. Between the trimmed V and J ends, which lost 5 bases and 6 bases, there was a span of 25 bases. Germline CDR1 and CDR2: DFQATT and SNEGSKA (reference sequence). The length of the CDR3 is 16 residues. CDR3 coding DNA: TGCAGTGCTCAGGAAAGGACTTTAGGCCTAACGTCTGAAGCTTTCTTT. Protein sequence: CSAQERTLGLTSEAFF.

The V and J genes are TRBV9 and TRBJ2-2; no reliable D call. The germline V gene has CDR1 SGDLS and CDR2 YYNGEE. This CDR3 contains 18 residues. Between the trimmed V and J ends, which lost 2 bases and 2 bases, there was a span of 19 bases. CDR3 amino acids: CASSVSIGRTENTGELFF. The CDR3 DNA is TGTGCCAGCAGCGTTTCCATAGGCAGGACGGAAAACACCGGGGAGCTGTTTTTT.

This chain uses TRBV4-1 with TRBJ2-2; 7 bases map to TRBD2. With 4 bases clipped from V and 9 bases from J, the junction kept 8 bases outside the gene matches. Germline V gene sequence: CDR1 MGHRA, CDR2 YSYEKL. The CDR3 sequence is 14 residues long. CDR3 bases: TGCGCCAGCAGCCTCGGGACTACGGGGTGGGAGCTGTTTTTT. Amino acid sequence: CASSLGTTGWELFF.

The chain uses TRBV10-3 and TRBJ2-7; D is undetermined. From germline, CDR1 is ENHRY and CDR2 SYGVKD. The length of the CDR3 is 13 residues. Trimming took 3 bases from V and 0 from J, leaving 6 bases between them. CDR3 sequence reads: CAISDRSSYEQYF. CDR3 bases: TGTGCCATCAGTGACCGGAGCTCCTACGAGCAGTACTTC.

This sequence joins TRBV6-5 and TRBJ1-6; 7 bases line up with TRBD1. V was clipped by 6 bases and J by 12 bases; unmatched bases: 8. CDR1 and CDR2 (germline): MNHEY, SVGAGI. This CDR3 spans 13 amino acids. The CDR3 sequence: CASRATGERPLHF. The CDR3 DNA follows: TGTGCCAGCAGGGCAACAGGGGAGCGACCCCTCCACTTT.

This chain connects TRBV11-3 to TRBJ2-2, with a possible D match to TRBD2 (5 bases). The CDR3 spans 15 residues. The germline V gene has CDR1 SGHNT and CDR2 YENEEA. V was shortened by 7 bases and J by 4 bases, with 16 bases between the two germline ends. CDR3 bases: TGTGCCAGCACCTCTGGTGCCCGGGGCACCGGGGAGCTGTTTTTT. Its translation is CASTSGARGTGELFF.

The gene calls are TRBV13 and TRBJ1-2; tentative D call: TRBD1 (5 bases). CDR3 length: 15 amino acids. CDR1 is PRHDT, CDR2 FYEKMQ, per germline (reference sequence). Trimming removed 4 bases from V and 2 bases from J, with 14 bases in between. The CDR3 DNA reads TGTGCCAGCAGCTCACGGCCGGACAAAAACTATGGCTACACCTTC. This encodes CASSSRPDKNYGYTF.

This chain connects TRBV12-3 or TRBV12-4 to TRBJ2-5, with TRBD2 identical over 7 bases. Unmatched junction bases numbered 9, after V lost 3 bases and J lost 5 bases. The CDR3 has 15 residues. CDR3 in amino acids: CASSFLRWREETQYF. As DNA, the CDR3 is TGTGCCAGCAGTTTCTTGCGTTGGCGGGAGGAGACCCAGTACTTC.

The chain recombines TRBV4-1 with TRBJ2-3; 9 nucleotides match TRBD2. After removal of 4 bases from V and 2 bases from J, the junction contained 7 bases not matched to a gene. The CDR3 runs to 16 residues. Germline lookup yields CDR1 MGHRA and CDR2 YSYEKL. The CDR3 region is CASSPILAGDTDTQYF. The CDR3 coding sequence is TGCGCCAGCAGCCCGATCTTAGCGGGGGACACAGATACGCAGTATTTT.

The V gene is TRBV19, the J gene TRBJ2-1; 8 bases are shared with TRBD2. The CDR3 loop spans 15 amino acids. The V and J ends lost 6 bases and 3 bases, in that order; junction bases with no gene match: 7. Per the germline V gene, CDR1 is LNHDA and CDR2 is SQIVND (reference sequence). CDR3 sequence: CASSVGGGFYNEQFF. In DNA form, the CDR3 reads TGTGCCAGTAGCGTCGGGGGGGGGTTCTACAATGAGCAGTTCTTC.

The CDR3 bases are TGTGCCATCAGTGGCCGACTAGCGAGCACAGATACGCAGTATTTT. Translated: CAISGRLASTDTQYF. This chain connects TRBV10-3 to TRBJ2-3; TRBD2 aligns across 8 bases. This CDR3 region has 15 residues. V dropped 4 bases and J dropped 0; count of bases not matched to a gene: 3. Germline V gene lookup returns CDR1 ENHRY and CDR2 SYGVKD.

This clonotype was counted between two and nine times. CDR3 amino acids: CASSLDPHEQYF. The CDR3 coding sequence is TGTGCCAGCAGCTTAGACCCTCACGAGCAGTACTTC. The chain links TRBV7-6 to TRBJ2-7; D is unclear. The CDR3 runs 12 residues. Germline V gene sequence: CDR1 SGHVS, CDR2 FNYEAQ. V lost 1 base and J lost 5, with 6 bases in between.

The chain is built from TRBV19 and TRBJ2-3; D not certain. Trimming removed 3 bases from V and 1 base from J, with 11 bases in between. The CDR3 consists of 15 residues. Germline-derived CDR1 and CDR2 are LNHDA and SQIVND (reference sequence). CDR3 sequence: CASSMRLAGTDTQYF. The CDR3 nucleotides are TGTGCCAGTAGTATGCGATTAGCTGGCACAGATACGCAGTATTTT.

The chain uses TRBV7-9 and TRBJ2-5, with 12 bases matching TRBD2. The CDR3 length is 14 residues. Trimming took 7 bases from V and 3 from J; bases not matched to a gene: 3. Germline lookup yields CDR1 SEHNR and CDR2 FQNEAQ (reference sequence). In DNA, the CDR3 is TGTGCCAGCATACGACTAGCGGGGGAAGAGACCCAGTACTTC. Its protein product is CASIRLAGEETQYF.

The chain employs TRBV4-1 and TRBJ2-7; D is unclear. Trimming stripped 5 bases from V and 4 bases from J, with 12 bases between. The CDR3 extends over 13 amino acids. The germline V gene encodes CDR1 MGHRA and CDR2 YSYEKL. In DNA form, the CDR3 reads TGCGCCAGCAGCGATCGACTGGGGTACGAGCAGTACGTC. As protein: CASSDRLGYEQYV.

This clonotype showed up just a few times. The chain links TRBV6-5 to TRBJ2-3; possible D gene TRBD1, 7 bases. There are 14 residues in the CDR3. Germline V gene lookup returns CDR1 MNHEY and CDR2 SVGAGI. Trimming stripped 5 bases from V and 5 bases from J, with 14 bases between. The CDR3 coding sequence is TGTGCCAGCAGTCAGGGGGGCGGGGTAGATACGCAGTATTTT. This sequence encodes CASSQGGGVDTQYF.

This clonotype showed up just a few times. J is TRBJ1-5 and V is TRBV12-3 or TRBV12-4; D unresolved. The CDR3 is made up of 14 amino acids. The ends were cut back, 1 base at V and 3 bases at J, with 7 bases in the middle. The DNA of the CDR3 is TGTGCCAGCAGTTTAGGGACCATCAATCAGCCCCAGCATTTT. Translation gives CASSLGTINQPQHF.

The rearrangement uses TRBV13 and TRBJ2-5; D tentatively fits TRBD1 or TRBD2 (6 bases each). The CDR3 runs to 14 residues. The V gene's germline CDR1 is PRHDT and CDR2 FYEKMQ (reference sequence). V lost 5 bases and J lost 4, with 14 bases in between. The CDR3 reads CASSTGGPRETQYF. The CDR3 DNA follows: TGTGCCAGCAGCACCGGGGGCCCTCGAGAGACCCAGTACTTC.

This chain uses TRBV12-3 or TRBV12-4 with TRBJ1-2; 12 bases agree with TRBD1. The CDR3 consists of 15 residues. Trimming at V came to 4 bases and at J to 4 bases, leaving 4 bases not matched to a gene. The CDR3 DNA reads TGTGCCAGCAGTTGGGGGACAGGGGGCGGCTATGGCTACACCTTC. Translation: CASSWGTGGGYGYTF.